A single sample is the source of the 20 T cell receptor beta chains below, sequenced in a study of blood T cells in healthy people across ages. With a J-beta primer mix and a sample-barcoded 5' primer, a second PCR ran about 7 to 12 cycles. MiXCR, run by TCRdb on the 5' RACE reads, gives a single entry per CDR3 protein. The repertoire holds hundreds of thousands of distinct CDR3 sequences, with roughly 46% as singletons. Sequenced sample: blood. These receptors were obtained from a man older than 75 in good health.

This clonotype was recorded a few times. The chain carries TRBV27 and TRBJ2-5; 7 bases are a match to TRBD2. CDR1 and CDR2 from the germline V gene are MNHEY and SMNVEV (reference sequence). V trimming: 1 base; J trimming: 1 base; junction bases outside the gene matches: 9. This CDR3 region has 17 residues. The CDR3 bases are TGTGCCAGCAGTTTATTTTCCCCTCCTAGCGGCCAAGAGACCCAGTACTTC. Amino acid sequence: CASSLFSPPSGQETQYF.

This clonotype was seen ten or more times. The chain carries TRBV5-1 and TRBJ2-7; the D gene could be TRBD1 or TRBD2 (5 bases each). Per germline, CDR1 SGHRS and CDR2 YFSETQ. The CDR3 runs 14 residues. Trimming took off 0 bases at V and 0 bases at J, with 7 bases between the two ends. CDR3 nucleotides: TGCGCCAGCAGCTTGGGGGGGAGCTCCTACGAGCAGTACTTC. It is translated as CASSLGGSSYEQYF.

The V call is TRBV5-1, the J call TRBJ1-2, with D possibly being TRBD1 (5 bases). There are 13 residues in the CDR3. Deletions cut 3 bases from V and 5 bases from J, with 11 bases between. CDR1 and CDR2 from the germline V gene are SGHRS and YFSETQ. The CDR3 reads CASSSGGMYGYTF. CDR3 DNA: TGCGCCAGCAGCTCCGGGGGGATGTATGGCTACACCTTC.

This clonotype occurred a few times. This chain uses TRBV20-1 with TRBJ2-3; D is unclear. The CDR3 consists of 15 residues. Germline V CDR1 and CDR2: DFQATT, SNEGSKA (reference sequence). Trimming removed 4 bases at V and 0 bases at J, with 14 bases between. The CDR3 region is CSAKVGISSTDTQYF. The CDR3 bases are TGCAGTGCTAAGGTTGGGATTTCTAGCACAGATACGCAGTATTTT.

With respect to this clonotype: Given a much more abundant clone one base away, this may be a read error. The rearrangement uses TRBV7-2 and TRBJ1-2; no firm D call. This CDR3 spans 14 amino acids. Germline V gives CDR1 SGHTA, CDR2 FQGNSA. CDR3 sequence (DNA): TGTGCCAGCAGCTTAGGGCAGAACCTCTATGACTACACCTTC. It specifies CASSLGQNLYDYTF.

The sample holds many counts of this clonotype. The rearrangement uses TRBV12-3 or TRBV12-4 and TRBJ1-2; D gene unclear. V lost 6 bases and J 1 base, leaving 6 bases between the germline ends. The CDR3 covers 12 residues. This CDR3 is CASSNNNYGYTF. The DNA for the CDR3 is TGTGCCAGCAGCAACAATAACTATGGCTACACCTTC.

The chain carries TRBV7-2 and TRBJ2-7; 9 bases align to TRBD2. This CDR3 region has 14 residues. Germline loops: CDR1 SGHTA, CDR2 FQGNSA. After removal of 4 bases from V and 0 bases from J, the junction contained 1 base not matched to a gene. The CDR3 loop is CASSSSGVSYEQYF. The CDR3 nucleotides are TGTGCCAGCAGCTCTAGCGGGGTCTCCTACGAGCAGTACTTC.

A few counts support this clonotype. The chain joins TRBV11-2 to TRBJ2-7, with 7 bases lining up with TRBD1. The assigned J gene may be wrong: the sequence end matches TRBJ2-5 better. The germline V gene encodes CDR1 SGHAT and CDR2 FQNNGV. The CDR3 is 14 amino acids. The CDR3 protein is CASRMGQLTETQYF. Here the CDR3 DNA reads TGTGCCAGCAGGATGGGACAGTTAACGGAGACCCAGTACTTC.

This clonotype was observed a few times. This chain uses TRBV5-1 with TRBJ2-7; 7 nucleotides align to TRBD2. The DNA matches TRBJ2-5 better at its end, which makes the J call doubtful. Germline assignment: CDR1 SGHRS and CDR2 YFSETQ. This CDR3 comprises 16 residues. CDR3 protein: CASSLAAPAGRETQYF. CDR3 sequence (DNA): TGCGCCAGCAGCTTGGCGGCGCCAGCGGGACGGGAGACCCAGTACTTC.

This clonotype was counted a few times. The chain links TRBV28 to TRBJ1-6; D is unresolved. This CDR3 is built from 17 residues. Germline lookup yields CDR1 MDHEN and CDR2 SYDVKM. V was clipped by 4 bases and J by 0 bases, with 13 bases between them. This CDR3 reads CASSSGLKSSYNSPLHF. As DNA, the CDR3 is TGTGCCAGCAGTTCTGGGCTAAAGAGCTCCTATAATTCACCCCTCCACTTT.

The table lists this clonotype with many counts. V and J are TRBV12-3 or TRBV12-4 and TRBJ2-2; the D is unclear. The CDR3 is made up of 13 amino acids. V lost 6 bases and J 6 bases, leaving 11 bases between the germline ends. CDR3 region: CASSRANPGELFF. CDR3 DNA: TGTGCCAGCAGCCGAGCGAATCCCGGGGAGCTGTTTTTT.

This clonotype was picked up a small number of times. The chain combines TRBV29-1 with TRBJ1-2; unclear D gene. The germline CDR1 and CDR2 sequences are SQVTM and ANQGSEA. Trimming took off 3 bases at V and 6 bases at J, with 8 bases between the two ends. The CDR3 length is 11 residues. The CDR3 region has the DNA TGCAGCGTTGATGGGTTGGATGGCTACACCTTC. It encodes CSVDGLDGYTF. Supplemented by reference TRBV29-1 and TRBJ1-2, the full variable domain reads SAVISQKPSRDICQRGTSLTIQCQVDSQVTMMFWYRQQPGQSLTLIATANQGSEATYESGFVIDKFPISRPNLTFSTLTVSNMSPEDSSIYLCSVDGLDGYTFGSGTRLTVV.

This clonotype has a handful of counts. The gene calls are TRBV20-1 and TRBJ2-1; 13 bases agree with TRBD2. The germline gives CDR1 DFQATT, CDR2 SNEGSKA (reference sequence). The CDR3 has 15 amino acids. V lost 5 bases, J lost 4 bases, and 5 bases stayed unmatched. CDR3 sequence: CSASLTSGRYNEQFF. DNA of the CDR3: TGCAGTGCTTCTCTGACTAGCGGGAGGTACAATGAGCAGTTCTTC.

As to this clonotype: At one end the junction does not follow the germline gene, possibly because of a read error. This chain uses TRBV15 with TRBJ1-6; no clear D gene. The CDR3 extends over 16 amino acids. Germline-derived CDR1 and CDR2 are LNHNV and YYDKDF (reference sequence). The CDR3 is CATSRDSVMGNSPPHF. The CDR3 DNA reads TGTGCCACCAGCAGAGATTCCGTCATGGGCAATTCACCCCCCCACTTT.

The genes are TRBV11-2 and TRBJ2-3, with D possibly matching TRBD2 (6 bases). V lost 0 bases, J lost 5 bases, and 9 bases lay in between. Looked up from germline, CDR1 is SGHAT and CDR2 is FQNNGV. This CDR3 is 14 amino acids long. CDR3 DNA sequence: TGTGCCAGCAGCTTAGAGGGACTGTTAGATACGCAGTATTTT. This codes for CASSLEGLLDTQYF. Full variable domain (rest looked up from reference TRBV11-2 and TRBJ2-3): EAGVAQSPRYKIIEKRQSVAFWCNPISGHATLYWYQQILGQGPKLLIQFQNNGVVDDSQLPKDRFSAERLKGVDSTLKIQPAKLEDSAVYLCASSLEGLLDTQYFGPGTRLTVL.

The chain combines TRBV28 with TRBJ2-7; 9 nucleotides agree with TRBD1. Looked up from germline, CDR1 is MDHEN and CDR2 is SYDVKM. V shed 2 bases and J 6 bases; nucleotides not matched to a gene: 8. The CDR3 is 15 amino acids. The CDR3 DNA reads TGTGCCAGCAGTTTAAGGGACAGGGCGTGGCGCGAGCAGTACTTC. Translated, it gives CASSLRDRAWREQYF.

Only a few counts were recorded for this clonotype. The chain links TRBV27 to TRBJ2-1; TRBD1 might be the D (5 bases). The germline gives CDR1 MNHEY, CDR2 SMNVEV (reference sequence). Trimming cost V 5 bases and J 4 bases, with 12 bases left between them. This CDR3 comprises 14 residues. CDR3 loop: CASSRQPFYNEQFF. For the CDR3, the DNA is TGTGCCAGCAGTCGACAGCCCTTTTACAATGAGCAGTTCTTC.

This clonotype has more than one count but fewer than ten. The genes are TRBV14 and TRBJ2-3; D is unresolved. Germline values: CDR1 SGHDN, CDR2 FVKESK. V gave up 3 bases and J gave up 4 bases, with 11 bases separating them. There are 14 residues in the CDR3. CDR3 bases: TGTGCCAGCAGCCAGACATGGGTGGCAGATACGCAGTATTTT. It is translated as CASSQTWVADTQYF.

CDR3 DNA: TGTGCCAGCAGTTACTCGATACAGAGGTCCTACGAGCAGTACTTC. Its translation: CASSYSIQRSYEQYF. The chain combines TRBV6-2 or TRBV6-3 with TRBJ2-7; D call uncertain. Per the germline V gene, CDR1 is MNHEY and CDR2 is SVGEGT. V lost 0 bases, J lost 1 base, and 10 bases lay in between. This CDR3 is 15 amino acids long.

V gene TRBV12-3 or TRBV12-4 combines with J gene TRBJ1-5, with no clear D. CDR3 size: 14 residues. Trimming stripped 11 bases from V and 6 bases from J, with 20 bases between. CDR3 in amino acids: CAGKKDSLGQPQHF. CDR3 nucleotides: TGTGCCGGCAAAAAAGATAGTTTGGGTCAGCCCCAGCATTTT.